These 17 T cell receptor beta chains were all obtained from the same sample, sequenced in a study of blood T cell repertoires in COVID-19. Sequenced by immunoSEQ multiplex PCR; TCRdb stores in-frame clones only, minus some. The sample includes fewer than 250,000 clones, 70% to 90% seen only once; the top ten take 4%. Sequenced: peripheral blood. Every receptor here comes from a man over 45 with acute or convalescent COVID-19.

There are a few counts of this clone. The J gene is TRBJ1-1, the V gene TRBV2; 7 positions agree with TRBD1. The CDR3 extends over 13 amino acids. Germline values: CDR1 SNHLY, CDR2 FYNNEI. Unmatched junction bases numbered 2, after V lost 6 bases and J lost 1 base. CDR3 DNA: TGTGCCAGCAGCCGGGACAGGAACACTGAAGCTTTCTTT. Translated: CASSRDRNTEAFF.

The chain employs TRBV28 and TRBJ2-2, with D perhaps matching TRBD2 (5 bases). CDR3 length: 14 amino acids. V dropped 4 bases and J dropped 3 bases, with 9 bases sitting between them. Germline values: CDR1 MDHEN, CDR2 SYDVKM. This chain's CDR3 is CASSWQEDTGELFF. CDR3 nucleotide sequence: TGTGCCAGCAGTTGGCAGGAGGACACCGGGGAGCTGTTTTTT.

V gene TRBV18 combines with J gene TRBJ2-7; 8 bases fit TRBD1. The CDR3 runs 14 residues. In germline, CDR1 is KGHSH, CDR2 LQKENI. Losses at the gene ends were 3 bases for V and 6 bases for J; bases not matched to a gene: 7. The DNA for the CDR3 is TGTGCCAGCTCACCGCGGGACAGGCAACCCGAGCAGTACTTC. It specifies CASSPRDRQPEQYF.

Relative to its sample, this clone is medium-sized. The J gene is TRBJ2-2, the V gene TRBV10-1; D unclear. This CDR3 is built from 14 residues. Deletions cut 7 bases from V and 6 bases from J, with 15 bases between. CDR1 WNHNN and CDR2 SYGVQD come from the germline V gene (reference sequence). In nucleotides, the CDR3 is TGCGCCAGCACCCCAACCCGGTCCGCCGGGGAGCTGTTTTTT. It is translated as CASTPTRSAGELFF.

CDR3 protein: CASSQIPFTTGPNQPQHF. The CDR3 DNA follows: TGCGCCAGCAGCCAGATCCCCTTCACGACAGGGCCAAATCAGCCCCAGCATTTT. The chain has TRBV4-1 and TRBJ1-5; TRBD1 agrees at 7 bases. J lost 4 bases, V lost 3 bases, and 15 bases had no gene match. This CDR3 is 18 amino acids long. Germline V CDR1 and CDR2: MGHRA, YSYEKL.

This chain links TRBV6-5 with TRBJ2-7; D remains unclear. V lost 2 bases to trimming and J lost 2 bases, with 7 bases between them. The CDR3 covers 13 residues. CDR1 MNHEY and CDR2 SVGAGI come from the germline V gene. CDR3 region: CASSYPPAYEQYF. CDR3 in DNA: TGTGCCAGCAGTTACCCTCCTGCCTACGAGCAGTACTTC.

The V gene is TRBV7-2, the J gene TRBJ2-7; the match to TRBD2 covers 8 bases. Germline CDR1 is SGHTA and CDR2 is FQGNSA. V lost 5 bases to trimming and J lost 4 bases; unmatched junction nucleotides: 10. CDR3 size: 15 residues. CDR3 in DNA: TGTGCCAGCAGCCTAGGGACTAGTGAGCTGTACGAGCAGTACTTC. It codes for CASSLGTSELYEQYF.

By sample share, this clone is medium-sized. The chain combines TRBV30 with TRBJ2-2; TRBD1 agrees at 9 bases. Germline lookup yields CDR1 GTSNPN and CDR2 SVGIG (reference sequence). The length of the CDR3 is 15 residues. The V and J ends lost 2 bases and 6 bases, in that order; junction bases with no gene match: 7. CDR3 residues: CAWSFRDRESGELFF. Here the CDR3 DNA reads TGTGCCTGGAGTTTCCGGGACAGGGAATCCGGGGAGCTGTTTTTT. Filled out from reference TRBV30 and TRBJ2-2, the complete variable domain reads SQTIHQWPATLVQPVGSPLSLECTVEGTSNPNLYWYRQAAGRGLQLLFYSVGIGQISSEVPQNLSASRPQDRQFILSSKKLLLSDSGFYLCAWSFRDRESGELFFGEGSRLTVL.

The CDR3: CASSLGAGWGLNEQFF. For the CDR3, the DNA is TGTGCCAGCAGCTTGGGGGCAGGTTGGGGCCTCAATGAGCAGTTCTTC. The chain links TRBV5-6 to TRBJ2-1, with D possibly being TRBD1 (5 bases). The CDR3 totals 16 residues. V shed 0 bases and J shed 6 bases, with 16 bases lying between them. The germline V gene encodes CDR1 SGHDT and CDR2 YYEEEE. The complete variable domain, with remaining parts taken from reference TRBV5-6 and TRBJ2-1, reads DAGVTQSPTHLIKTRGQQVTLRCSPKSGHDTVSWYQQALGQGPQFIFQYYEEEERQRGNFPDRFSGHQFPNYSSELNVNALLLGDSALYLCASSLGAGWGLNEQFFGPGTRLTVL.

This clone came up once. This rearrangement joins TRBV18 to TRBJ1-2; 9 nucleotides line up with TRBD1. This CDR3 region has 16 residues. Trimming cost V 3 bases and J 3 bases; bases outside gene matches: 8. In germline, CDR1 is KGHSH, CDR2 LQKENI. CDR3 sequence (DNA): TGTGCCAGCTCACCCACCGGACAGGGGCTGGACTATGGCTACACCTTC. It translates to CASSPTGQGLDYGYTF.

The genes are TRBV7-9 and TRBJ1-4, with D hard to call. Germline CDR1 and CDR2: SEHNR and FQNEAQ (reference sequence). There are 13 residues in the CDR3. Trimming shortened V by 1 base and J by 8 bases, and 8 bases separated the two germline ends. The CDR3 DNA reads TGTGCCAGCAGCTTAGTACTGAGCGAAAAACTGTTTTTT. The encoded protein is CASSLVLSEKLFF.

The rearrangement joins TRBV19 to TRBJ2-7; TRBD2 matches 11 bases. The V gene end was trimmed by 2 bases and the J gene end by 0 bases; junction bases not matched to a gene: 12. The CDR3 is made up of 19 amino acids. The germline V gene encodes CDR1 LNHDA and CDR2 SQIVND (reference sequence). The CDR3 is CASSIRGPGLAANSYEQYF. CDR3 coding DNA: TGTGCCAGTAGTATAAGGGGACCGGGACTAGCGGCTAACTCCTACGAGCAGTACTTC.

This chain links TRBV24-1 with TRBJ2-7, with D tentatively TRBD1 (6 bases). CDR1 is KGHDR and CDR2 is SFDVKD in the germline V gene. CDR3 length: 15 amino acids. V lost 8 bases, J lost 0 bases, and 16 bases lay in between. CDR3 nucleotide sequence: TGTGCCACCATAGGAGACAGGAAACGCTCCTACGAGCAGTACTTC. It yields the protein CATIGDRKRSYEQYF.

This chain joins TRBV5-1 and TRBJ1-1; a weak D match, TRBD1 (5 bases). The V and J ends lost 1 base and 5 bases respectively, with 12 bases between them. Germline values: CDR1 SGHRS, CDR2 YFSETQ. The CDR3 is 14 residues long. CDR3 sequence (DNA): TGCGCCAGCAGCTTGTTTCTGTCAGGGACTGAAGCTTTCTTT. Translating gives CASSLFLSGTEAFF.

Points on this clone: The same CDR3 is also encoded by other DNA sequences in this sample. The genes are TRBV5-1 and TRBJ2-7; unclear D gene. The ends were cut back, 0 bases at V and 1 base at J, with 5 bases in the middle. Germline assignment: CDR1 SGHRS and CDR2 YFSETQ. This CDR3 spans 13 amino acids. The CDR3: CASSLAGSYEQYF. The CDR3 DNA sequence: TGCGCCAGCAGCTTGGCCGGTTCCTACGAGCAGTACTTC.

The chain uses TRBV7-9 and TRBJ2-7, with 9 positions matching TRBD1. V lost 5 bases and J lost 3; bases outside the gene matches: 5. From germline, CDR1 is SEHNR and CDR2 FQNEAQ (reference sequence). This CDR3 is 14 amino acids long. DNA for the CDR3: TGTGCCAGCAGCGCCGGGACAGGGCTCTACGAGCAGTACTTC. This translates into CASSAGTGLYEQYF. The full variable domain, its missing parts supplied by reference TRBV7-9 and TRBJ2-7, is DTGVSQNPRHKITKRGQNVTFRCDPISEHNRLYWYRQTLGQGPEFLTYFQNEAQLEKSRLLSDRFSAERPKGSFSTLEIQRTEQGDSAMYLCASSAGTGLYEQYFGPGTRLTVT.

This clone was found many times. This chain joins TRBV27 and TRBJ2-7; D may be TRBD1 (6 bases). Trimming removed 1 base at V and 3 bases at J, with 13 bases between. The V gene's germline CDR1 is MNHEY and CDR2 SMNVEV (reference sequence). CDR3 length: 15 amino acids. CDR3 protein: CASSLFPGAGYEQYF. The CDR3 region has the DNA TGTGCCAGCAGTTTATTCCCAGGGGCCGGCTACGAGCAGTACTTC.